This entry lists 15 T cell receptor beta chains sequenced from one sample in a study of T-cell reconstitution after alpha-beta-depleted transplantation in children. Molecular barcoding with unique molecular identifiers was used for the TCRbeta library. TCRdb analysed the PCR reads with MiXCR anew, one entry per CDR3 protein. The data show hundreds of thousands of distinct CDR3 sequences, approximately 12% seen once. Source: PBMCs, taken from the stem cell graft. The receptors derive from a human donor who donated a stem cell graft to a child with Fanconi anemia.

This clonotype was found a few times. V and J are TRBV19 and TRBJ2-1, with D possibly being TRBD1 or TRBD2 (5 bases each). Deletions cut 4 bases from V and 4 bases from J, with 17 bases between. The CDR3 sequence is 16 residues long. Per the germline V gene, CDR1 is LNHDA and CDR2 is SQIVND (reference sequence). In DNA form, the CDR3 reads TGTGCCAGTAGTACAAAGGGGCAGGGAGTTTACAATGAGCAGTTCTTC. Translating gives CASSTKGQGVYNEQFF. Full variable domain (remainder filled in from reference TRBV19 and TRBJ2-1): DGGITQSPKYLFRKEGQNVTLSCEQNLNHDAMYWYRQDPGQGLRLIYYSQIVNDFQKGDIAEGYSVSREKKESFPLTVTSAQKNPTAFYLCASSTKGQGVYNEQFFGPGTRLTVL.

The chain has TRBV5-6 and TRBJ1-1; 9 bases match TRBD1. The CDR3 consists of 14 residues. V lost 3 bases to trimming and J lost 5 bases; unmatched junction nucleotides: 5. Germline V CDR1 and CDR2: SGHDT, YYEEEE. DNA for the CDR3: TGTGCCAGCAGCTATACAGGGGGCTCGACTGAAGCTTTCTTT. Its translation is CASSYTGGSTEAFF.

Concerning this clonotype: The junction does not match germline at one end; this may be a read error. The chain joins TRBV5-5 to TRBJ2-5, with a tentative D call TRBD2 (5 bases). The CDR3 runs to 14 residues. CDR1 and CDR2 from the germline V gene are SGHKS and YYEKEE (reference sequence). The CDR3 spells CASNLAPSGETQHF. The CDR3 DNA reads as TGTGCCAGCAACCTGGCCCCTAGTGGGGAGACCCAGCACTTC.

This clonotype was detected a few times. The chain employs TRBV25-1 and TRBJ1-4, with D perhaps TRBD1 (6 bases). Germline V lookup: CDR1 MGHDK, CDR2 SYGVNS. V gave up 3 bases and J gave up 6 bases, with 14 bases separating them. There are 15 residues in the CDR3. The CDR3 is CASSDYGGADEKLFF. CDR3 DNA: TGTGCCAGCAGTGATTACGGGGGCGCCGATGAAAAACTGTTTTTT.

This clonotype was picked up a small number of times. The V and J genes are TRBV7-9 and TRBJ2-5, with D hard to call. Germline V gene sequence: CDR1 SEHNR, CDR2 FQNEAQ (reference sequence). This CDR3 has 14 residues. Between the trimmed V and J ends, which lost 5 bases and 0 bases, there was a span of 10 bases. CDR3 loop: CASSVTSYQETQYF. The DNA for the CDR3 is TGTGCCAGCAGCGTGACATCGTACCAAGAGACCCAGTACTTC.

The rearrangement uses TRBV20-1 and TRBJ1-1, with D tentatively TRBD1 (5 bases). Per germline, CDR1 DFQATT and CDR2 SNEGSKA (reference sequence). V shed 6 bases and J shed 6 bases, with 17 bases lying between them. The length of the CDR3 is 13 residues. CDR3 in DNA: TGCAGTGCCAGCCGTGGGACCCAAGCTGAAGCTTTCTTT. This translates into CSASRGTQAEAFF.

This clonotype occurred many times. This chain connects TRBV5-1 to TRBJ1-5, with D unclear. The V end was cut by 1 base, the J end by 5 bases, with 7 bases between. Per the germline V gene, CDR1 is SGHRS and CDR2 is YFSETQ. This CDR3 comprises 13 residues. CDR3 protein: CASSLMPHQPQHF. DNA of the CDR3: TGCGCCAGCAGCTTGATGCCCCATCAGCCCCAGCATTTT.

This clonotype came up many times. CDR3 in DNA: TGTGCCAGCAGCTACGGACAGGGGGCAGGGGAGACCCAGTACTTC. This encodes CASSYGQGAGETQYF. The chain carries TRBV7-9 and TRBJ2-5; 11 nucleotides line up with TRBD1. Per germline, CDR1 SEHNR and CDR2 FQNEAQ (reference sequence). Trimming cost V 4 bases and J 5 bases; bases outside gene matches: 6. The CDR3 has 15 amino acids.

The DNA of the CDR3 is TGCAGCGTTGAAGACAGCAACTCCTACAATGAGCAGTTCTTC. Translated: CSVEDSNSYNEQFF. The V call is TRBV29-1, the J call TRBJ2-1; D gene unclear. The CDR3 is made up of 14 amino acids. V was shortened by 0 bases and J by 0 bases, with 6 bases between the two germline ends. In germline, CDR1 is SQVTM, CDR2 ANQGSEA.

This clonotype was seen repeatedly, ten times or more. The chain is built from TRBV5-6 and TRBJ1-1; D is unclear. The V and J ends lost 1 base and 3 bases respectively, with 7 bases between them. The CDR3 loop spans 13 amino acids. The germline V gene encodes CDR1 SGHDT and CDR2 YYEEEE. CDR3 sequence (DNA): TGTGCCAGCAGCTTGATAAGCGACACTGAAGCTTTCTTT. Its translation: CASSLISDTEAFF.

This clonotype was observed at least ten times. The rearrangement uses TRBV27 and TRBJ1-1, with D possibly being TRBD1 (6 bases). The V end was cut by 6 bases, the J end by 4 bases, with 18 bases between. This CDR3 has 15 amino acids. Germline V lookup: CDR1 MNHEY, CDR2 SMNVEV (reference sequence). The CDR3 sequence: CASRGWGRLGTEAFF. The CDR3 DNA reads TGTGCCAGCAGGGGGTGGGGGCGGTTGGGCACTGAAGCTTTCTTT.

This clonotype was seen repeatedly, ten times or more. The chain is built from TRBV15 and TRBJ2-3, with D possibly matching TRBD2 (6 bases). Trimming removed 2 bases from V and 0 bases from J, with 12 bases in between. CDR1 is LNHNV and CDR2 is YYDKDF in the germline V gene (reference sequence). The CDR3 covers 16 residues. Here the CDR3 DNA reads TGTGCCACCAGCAGATCGGGGGTGTCTAGCACAGATACGCAGTATTTT. Translated, it gives CATSRSGVSSTDTQYF.

This chain joins TRBV6-5 and TRBJ1-1, with D possibly being TRBD1 (6 bases). The CDR3 consists of 15 residues. Germline lookup yields CDR1 MNHEY and CDR2 SVGAGI. The V and J ends lost 4 bases and 2 bases respectively, with 14 bases between them. The CDR3 reads CASSSYRVGNTEAFF. CDR3 sequence (DNA): TGTGCCAGCAGTTCCTACAGGGTCGGAAACACTGAAGCTTTCTTT.

This chain connects TRBV21-1 to TRBJ2-1; the listed D gene, TRBD2, was not tested against the DNA. TRBV21-1 is described as a pseudogene. The CDR3 sequence is 18 residues long. CDR3 DNA sequence: TGTGCCAGCAGCAAACAATGCTCTAGCGGGGGGGTATTGAATGAGCAGTTCTTC. Protein sequence: CASSKQCSSGGVLNEQFF.

CDR3 sequence: CASSARTSGGTDTQYF. The CDR3 region has the DNA TGTGCCAGCAGTGCGCGGACTAGCGGGGGCACAGATACGCAGTATTTT. This chain uses TRBV2 with TRBJ2-3; 12 nucleotides align to TRBD2. CDR1 and CDR2 (germline): SNHLY, FYNNEI. This CDR3 has 16 amino acids. The V gene end was trimmed by 4 bases and the J gene end by 1 base; junction bases not matched to a gene: 3.